This T cell receptor beta chain was obtained from a study of T-cell memory formation after mild COVID-19. Study findings and constraints: Day 15 to 85 contracting clones showed balanced CD4/CD8; later expanders leaned CD4+. Among CD4+ contracting clones, most were CM and EM, and CD8+ ones EMRA.

Germline-derived CDR1 and CDR2 are MDHEN and SYDVKM. The CDR3 has 14 amino acids. The V gene lost 5 bases and the J gene lost 0 bases, with 9 bases spanning the gap. TCRdb reanalysed the 5' RACE reads using MiXCR and keeps one entry per CDR3 protein. This table holds about 560,000 distinct CDR3 sequences, 15% to 20% found once. This clonotype was seen ten or more times. What it recognizes is unknown. The TCR was taken from an adult woman who had mild COVID-19 (a few samples of this study predate the infection). Cell type and time point are not known. Sequenced: PBMCs or a T cell subset sorted from them (not recorded which). V and J are TRBV28 and TRBJ2-3; TRBD1 might be the D (5 bases). The CDR3 nucleotides are TGTGCCAGCAGTCCTCGACAGAGCACAGATACGCAGTATTTT. As protein: CASSPRQSTDTQYF.